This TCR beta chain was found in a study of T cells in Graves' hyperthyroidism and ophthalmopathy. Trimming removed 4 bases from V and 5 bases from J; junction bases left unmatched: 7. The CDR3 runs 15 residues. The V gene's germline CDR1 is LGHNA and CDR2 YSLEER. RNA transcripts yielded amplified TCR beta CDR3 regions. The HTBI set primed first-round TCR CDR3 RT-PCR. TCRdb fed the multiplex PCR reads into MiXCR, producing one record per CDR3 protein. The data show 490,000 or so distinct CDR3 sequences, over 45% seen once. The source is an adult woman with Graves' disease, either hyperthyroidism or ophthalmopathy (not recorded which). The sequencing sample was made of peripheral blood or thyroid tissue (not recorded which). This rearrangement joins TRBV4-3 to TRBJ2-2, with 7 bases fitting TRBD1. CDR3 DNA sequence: TGCGCCAGCAGCCCTCAGGCCAGGGGGACCGGGGAGCTGTTTTTT. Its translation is CASSPQARGTGELFF.